These 8 T cell receptor beta chains share one sample of origin, sequenced in a study of blood T cell repertoires in COVID-19. Data came from immunoSEQ multiplex PCR; TCRdb stores just in-frame clones and leaves some out. The sample yields over 250,000 clones, around 90% seen once. Sequences were obtained from PBMCs or T cells enriched from blood (not recorded which). These receptors were taken from a woman in her 30s who had recovered from COVID-19.

This clone was seen just once. The chain uses TRBV7-2 and TRBJ1-5; D remains unclear. The CDR3 runs to 12 residues. The V end was cut by 3 bases, the J end by 3 bases, with 3 bases between. CDR1 is SGHTA and CDR2 is FQGNSA in the germline V gene. The CDR3 protein is CASSFINQPQHF. The CDR3 DNA is TGTGCCAGCAGCTTTATCAATCAGCCCCAGCATTTT.

This chain connects TRBV28 to TRBJ2-1; TRBD2 matches 7 bases. V gave up 3 bases and J gave up 0 bases; unmatched junction bases: 8. In germline, CDR1 is MDHEN, CDR2 SYDVKM. This CDR3 contains 17 residues. The CDR3 region is CASSFWGGHLSYNEQFF. In nucleotides, the CDR3 is TGTGCCAGCAGTTTCTGGGGAGGGCATCTCTCCTACAATGAGCAGTTCTTC.

The rearrangement uses TRBV4-1 and TRBJ2-1; the D gene is possibly TRBD2 (6 bases). The CDR3 covers 15 residues. Germline V lookup: CDR1 MGHRA, CDR2 YSYEKL. V gave up 1 base and J gave up 5 bases, with 12 bases separating them. CDR3 protein: CASSQVGGNDNEQFF. CDR3 nucleotides: TGCGCCAGCAGCCAAGTCGGCGGGAACGACAATGAGCAGTTCTTC.

Here the CDR3 reads CASSQGGNYGYTF. CDR3 nucleotides: TGTGCCAGCAGCCAGGGAGGGAACTATGGCTACACCTTC. The gene calls are TRBV14 and TRBJ1-2; D is unclear. Per the germline V gene, CDR1 is SGHDN and CDR2 is FVKESK. Trimming stripped 3 bases from V and 2 bases from J, with 7 bases between. The CDR3 extends over 13 amino acids.

V is TRBV5-1 and J is TRBJ2-5, with 7 bases lining up with TRBD2. This CDR3 contains 14 residues. Germline-derived CDR1 and CDR2 are SGHRS and YFSETQ. Unmatched junction bases numbered 4, after V lost 4 bases and J lost 1 base. CDR3 sequence reads: CASSETSLQETQYF. CDR3 nucleotide sequence: TGCGCCAGCAGCGAGACTAGCCTCCAAGAGACCCAGTACTTC.

This rearrangement joins TRBV2 to TRBJ2-5; D is possibly TRBD1 (5 bases). Germline CDR1 is SNHLY and CDR2 is FYNNEI. The CDR3 is 13 residues long. V dropped 8 bases and J dropped 0 bases, with 10 bases sitting between them. CDR3 residues: CASGRTYQETQYF. The CDR3 bases are TGTGCCAGCGGTCGGACATACCAAGAGACCCAGTACTTC.

The chain links TRBV6-5 to TRBJ2-3; 10 bases fit TRBD2. The length of the CDR3 is 15 residues. Germline V gene sequence: CDR1 MNHEY, CDR2 SVGAGI. V gave up 6 bases and J gave up 1 base; unmatched junction bases: 4. For the CDR3, the DNA is TGTGCCAGCAGGAGCGGGAGGGCCGGCACAGATACGCAGTATTTT. Protein sequence: CASRSGRAGTDTQYF.

This chain joins TRBV4-3 and TRBJ2-7; the match to TRBD2 covers 10 bases. This CDR3 spans 14 amino acids. J was trimmed by 9 bases and V by 0 bases; bases with no gene match: 5. Germline CDR1 LGHNA, CDR2 YSLEER. The CDR3 protein is CASSQEGAGGRQYF. The CDR3 DNA follows: TGCGCCAGCAGCCAAGAAGGAGCGGGAGGGAGGCAGTACTTC.